The 9 T cell receptor beta chains below all came from one sample that was sequenced in a study of human T cells and chemical hapten exposure (dated by TCRdb to the early 2020s). This sample's time point label indicates: patch test 3, about 24 weeks after DPC sensitization. What this sample's treatment or condition label stands for: therapeutic diphenylcyclopropenone sensitization with weekly scalp DPC. Library preparation was by RACE. The reads were generated on a NextSeq 500. In-frame beta chains were kept once TCRdb had trimmed the public reads at Q25 with fastp and called clones with MiXCR. Rows with one shared CDR3 protein collapse into an entry with the most common genes and DNA. The sample has about 200,000 distinct CDR3 sequences on record, approximately 24% of them singletons. The ten largest make up roughly 2.5% of the sample. This sample comprised whole blood, obtained in connection with sensitization to the hapten diphenylcyclopropenone (DPC). The origin of the receptors is a woman between 35 and 50 years old with alopecia areata. Some clones in this sample may be carry-over from other donors' samples.

The chain joins TRBV29-1 to TRBJ2-1; 8 bases agree with TRBD2. Germline V CDR1 and CDR2: SQVTM, ANQGSEA. V dropped 5 bases and J dropped 8; count of bases not matched to a gene: 17. This CDR3 region has 16 residues. The CDR3 loop reads CSVIPQNGRARYEQFF. The DNA for the CDR3 is TGCAGCGTTATCCCCCAAAACGGGAGGGCCAGATATGAGCAGTTCTTC.

This clonotype was recorded a few times. The chain links TRBV11-1 to TRBJ2-5, with 12 positions matching TRBD2. Germline values: CDR1 SGHAT, CDR2 FQDESV (reference sequence). The V and J ends lost 4 bases and 4 bases, in that order; junction bases with no gene match: 10. This CDR3 is built from 17 residues. CDR3 loop: CASSSTTSGRYRETQYF. As DNA, the CDR3 is TGTGCCAGCAGCTCCACGACTAGCGGGAGATACCGAGAGACCCAGTACTTC. The full variable domain, its missing parts supplied by reference TRBV11-1 and TRBJ2-5, is EAEVAQSPRYKITEKSQAVAFWCDPISGHATLYWYRQILGQGPELLVQFQDESVVDDSQLPKDRFSAERLKGVDSTLKIQPAELGDSAMYLCASSSTTSGRYRETQYFGPGTRLLVL.

V gene TRBV24-1 combines with J gene TRBJ2-1; D is uncertain. V lost 6 bases, J lost 1 base, and 6 bases lay in between. Germline loops: CDR1 KGHDR, CDR2 SFDVKD. There are 13 residues in the CDR3. CDR3 in amino acids: CATSKASYNEQFF. DNA for the CDR3: TGTGCCACCAGTAAGGCTTCCTACAATGAGCAGTTCTTC.

The chain recombines TRBV20-1 with TRBJ2-3; 15 bases match TRBD2. The CDR3 is 17 amino acids. Germline V gene data show CDR1 as DFQATT and CDR2 as SNEGSKA (reference sequence). The J segment lost 6 bases and the V segment lost 0 bases, leaving 7 bases of the junction unmatched. The CDR3 nucleotides are TGCAGTGCTAGAGATTCTCTGGGGACTAGCGGGAGGGATACGCAGTATTTT. Its protein product is CSARDSLGTSGRDTQYF.

This clonotype was counted at least ten times. The genes are TRBV29-1 and TRBJ2-3, with D perhaps TRBD1 or TRBD2 (5 bases each). Germline values: CDR1 SQVTM, CDR2 ANQGSEA. The CDR3 loop spans 13 amino acids. V was pared by 7 bases and J by 4 bases, with 15 bases between. The CDR3 region has the DNA TGCAGCGGTGGGACCCCGGAGGCAGATACGCAGTATTTT. Amino acid sequence: CSGGTPEADTQYF.

This chain connects TRBV6-2 or TRBV6-3 to TRBJ2-3; the match to TRBD2 covers 7 bases. The junction had 5 bases not matched to a gene; V was cut back by 6 bases and J by 2 bases. Germline assignment: CDR1 MNHEY and CDR2 SVGEGT. The CDR3 has 14 amino acids. The CDR3 here is CASRIAGSTDTQYF. Here the CDR3 DNA reads TGTGCCAGCAGGATAGCGGGCTCCACAGATACGCAGTATTTT.

This clonotype was picked up a small number of times. The rearrangement joins TRBV14 to TRBJ2-1, with 7 bases aligning to TRBD2. Germline V gene data show CDR1 as SGHDN and CDR2 as FVKESK. The CDR3 totals 14 residues. J lost 6 bases, V lost 2 bases, and 4 bases had no gene match. This CDR3 reads CASSQSWEGNEQFF. DNA of the CDR3: TGTGCCAGCAGCCAATCTTGGGAGGGCAATGAGCAGTTCTTC.

The J gene is TRBJ2-3, the V gene TRBV20-1; 9 bases agree with TRBD1. CDR3 length equals 16 residues. Germline V gene sequence: CDR1 DFQATT, CDR2 SNEGSKA (reference sequence). J was trimmed by 3 bases and V by 4 bases; bases with no gene match: 11. The CDR3 DNA reads TGCAGTGCTACCCTCTTGGACAGGGGTGCAACAGATACGCAGTATTTT. Translation gives CSATLLDRGATDTQYF.

This CDR3 is CAQGGSASGNTIYF. The DNA for the CDR3 is TGTGCCCAAGGGGGGTCGGCCTCTGGAAACACCATATATTTT. The V and J genes are TRBV12-3 or TRBV12-4 and TRBJ1-3, with TRBD1 as a possible D gene (6 bases). The CDR3 is 14 residues long. Trimming took off 11 bases at V and 0 bases at J, with 14 bases between the two ends.